This T cell receptor beta chain originates from a study of cytomegalovirus exposure and HLA in healthy donors. For the study at large: The Caucasian-associated ancestry cluster held roughly 81% of around 380 genotyped donors.

Healthy individuals who donated bone marrow served as the donors. General study findings and limits: One variant, a missense change in DCLRE1C, was linked in a later analysis to TCR beta V- and J-gene trimming. An analysis done earlier found most TCR beta V segments productive about 90% or about 30% of the time.

On this clone itself: Its antigen is unknown.

The PCR contained 60 Vbeta and 13 Jbeta primers. Sequencing used immunoSEQ multiplex PCR; TCRdb keeps in-frame clones, though not all of them. This table holds roughly 100,000 clones, 79% found once. This CDR3 contains 13 residues. The V gene's germline CDR1 is LNHDA and CDR2 SQIVND (reference sequence). V was cut by 4 bases and J by 6 bases, with 13 bases left in between. Material for sequencing was PBMCs. The source is a man aged 50-60 years in good health and CMV-seropositive. This sequence joins TRBV19 and TRBJ2-7; maybe TRBD1 (6 bases). The CDR3 region has the DNA TGTGCCAGTAGTACGTCAGGGGTAGGCGAGCAGTACTTC. The encoded protein is CASSTSGVGEQYF.